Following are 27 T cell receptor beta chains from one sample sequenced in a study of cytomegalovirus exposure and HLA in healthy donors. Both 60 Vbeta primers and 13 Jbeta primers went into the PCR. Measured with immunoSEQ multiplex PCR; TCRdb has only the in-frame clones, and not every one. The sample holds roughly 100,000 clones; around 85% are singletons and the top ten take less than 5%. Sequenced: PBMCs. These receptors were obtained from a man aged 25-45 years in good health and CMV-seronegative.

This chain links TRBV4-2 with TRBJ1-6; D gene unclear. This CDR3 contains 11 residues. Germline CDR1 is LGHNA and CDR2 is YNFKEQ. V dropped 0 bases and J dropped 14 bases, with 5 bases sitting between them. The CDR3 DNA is TGTGCCAGCAGCCAAGAGAGGACCCTCCACTTT. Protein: CASSQERTLHF.

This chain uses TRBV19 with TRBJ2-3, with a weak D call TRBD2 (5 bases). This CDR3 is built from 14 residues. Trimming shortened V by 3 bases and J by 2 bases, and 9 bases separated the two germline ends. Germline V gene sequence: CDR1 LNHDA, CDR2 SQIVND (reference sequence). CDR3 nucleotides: TGTGCCAGTAGTATTTTGGGAGCCACAGATACGCAGTATTTT. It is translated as CASSILGATDTQYF.

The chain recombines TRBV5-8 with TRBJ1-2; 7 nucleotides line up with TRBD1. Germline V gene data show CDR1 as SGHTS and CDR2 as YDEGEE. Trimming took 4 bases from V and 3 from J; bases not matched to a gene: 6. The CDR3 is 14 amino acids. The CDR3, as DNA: TGTGCCAGCAGCCATCGGGACAGCGACTATGGCTACACCTTC. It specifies CASSHRDSDYGYTF.

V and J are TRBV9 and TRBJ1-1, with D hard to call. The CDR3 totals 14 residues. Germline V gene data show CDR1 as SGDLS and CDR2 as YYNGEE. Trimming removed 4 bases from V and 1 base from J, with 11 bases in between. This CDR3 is CASSRESRNTEAFF. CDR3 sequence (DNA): TGTGCCAGCAGCCGGGAAAGTAGGAACACTGAAGCTTTCTTT.

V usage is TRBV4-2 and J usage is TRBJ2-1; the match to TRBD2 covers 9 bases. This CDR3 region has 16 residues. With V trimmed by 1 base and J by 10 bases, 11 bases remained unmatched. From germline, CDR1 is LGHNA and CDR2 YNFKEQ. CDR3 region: CASSQVGLAGDLEQFF. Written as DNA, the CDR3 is TGTGCCAGCAGCCAAGTAGGGTTAGCGGGAGATTTAGAGCAGTTCTTC.

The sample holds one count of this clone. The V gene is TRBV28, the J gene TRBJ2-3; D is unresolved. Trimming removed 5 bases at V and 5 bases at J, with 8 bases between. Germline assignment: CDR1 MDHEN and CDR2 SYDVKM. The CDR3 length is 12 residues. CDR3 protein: CASSNWLDTQYF. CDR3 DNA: TGTGCCAGCAGTAACTGGTTAGATACGCAGTATTTT.

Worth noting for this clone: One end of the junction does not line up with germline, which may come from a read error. The CDR3 spells CATNMGGQVNTEAFF. CDR3 sequence (DNA): TGCGCCACAAACATGGGGGGACAGGTGAATACTGAAGCTTTCTTT. The chain joins TRBV4-1 to TRBJ1-1, with 8 nucleotides matching TRBD1. The CDR3 has 15 residues. Germline V gene lookup returns CDR1 MGHRA and CDR2 YSYEKL.

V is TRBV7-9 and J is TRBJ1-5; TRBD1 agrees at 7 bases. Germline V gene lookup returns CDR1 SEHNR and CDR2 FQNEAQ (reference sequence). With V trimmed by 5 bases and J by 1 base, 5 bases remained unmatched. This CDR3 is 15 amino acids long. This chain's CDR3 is CASSRQGSSNQPQHF. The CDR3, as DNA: TGTGCCAGCAGCCGACAGGGCTCGAGCAATCAGCCCCAGCATTTT.

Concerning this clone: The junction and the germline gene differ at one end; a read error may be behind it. The DNA for the CDR3 is TGTGCTAGCAGCTTAGTAGGCGGGGGCATCGACGAGCAGTACTTC. It translates to CASSLVGGGIDEQYF. The chain carries TRBV7-7 and TRBJ2-7, with a weak D call TRBD2 (7 bases). In germline, CDR1 is SSHAT, CDR2 FNYEAQ (reference sequence). The length of the CDR3 is 15 residues.

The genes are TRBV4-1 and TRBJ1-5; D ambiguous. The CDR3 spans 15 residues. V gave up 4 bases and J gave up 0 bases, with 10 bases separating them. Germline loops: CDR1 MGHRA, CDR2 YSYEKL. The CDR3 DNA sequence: TGCGCCAGCAGCCCACAATTCCCTAGCAATCAGCCCCAGCATTTT. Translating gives CASSPQFPSNQPQHF.

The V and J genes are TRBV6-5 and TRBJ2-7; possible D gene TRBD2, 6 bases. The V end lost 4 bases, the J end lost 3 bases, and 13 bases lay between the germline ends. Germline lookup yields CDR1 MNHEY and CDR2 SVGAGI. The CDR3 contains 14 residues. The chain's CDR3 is CASSFGTGIYEQYF. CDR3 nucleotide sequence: TGTGCCAGCAGTTTCGGGACTGGAATCTACGAGCAGTACTTC.

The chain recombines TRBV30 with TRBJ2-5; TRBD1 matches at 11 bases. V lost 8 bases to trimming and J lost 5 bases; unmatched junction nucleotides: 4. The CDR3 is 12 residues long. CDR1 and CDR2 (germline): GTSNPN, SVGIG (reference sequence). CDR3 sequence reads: CAGTGGSETQYF. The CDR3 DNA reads TGTGCCGGGACAGGGGGTTCGGAGACCCAGTACTTC. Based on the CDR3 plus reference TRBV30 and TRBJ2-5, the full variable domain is SQTIHQWPATLVQPVGSPLSLECTVEGTSNPNLYWYRQAAGRGLQLLFYSVGIGQISSEVPQNLSASRPQDRQFILSSKKLLLSDSGFYLCAGTGGSETQYFGPGTRLLVL.

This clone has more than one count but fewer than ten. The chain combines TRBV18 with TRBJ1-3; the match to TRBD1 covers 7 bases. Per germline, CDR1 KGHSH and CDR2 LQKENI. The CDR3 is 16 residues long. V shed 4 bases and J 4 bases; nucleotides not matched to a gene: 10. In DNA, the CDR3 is TGTGCCAGCTCACAATCCGCACGGGACAGAGGAAACACCATATATTTT. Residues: CASSQSARDRGNTIYF.

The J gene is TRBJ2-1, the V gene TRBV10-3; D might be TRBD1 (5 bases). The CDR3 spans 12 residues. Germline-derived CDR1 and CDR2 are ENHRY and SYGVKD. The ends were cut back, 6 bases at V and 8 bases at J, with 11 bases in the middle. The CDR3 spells CAIRDTEDEQFF. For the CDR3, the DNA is TGTGCCATCAGGGACACCGAGGATGAGCAGTTCTTC.

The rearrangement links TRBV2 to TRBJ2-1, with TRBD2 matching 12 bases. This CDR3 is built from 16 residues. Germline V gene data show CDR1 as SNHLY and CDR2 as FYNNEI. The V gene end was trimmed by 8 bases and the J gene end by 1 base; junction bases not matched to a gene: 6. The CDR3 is CASCVLAGGSYNEQFF. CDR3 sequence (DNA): TGTGCCAGCTGCGTTCTAGCGGGGGGGTCCTACAATGAGCAGTTCTTC.

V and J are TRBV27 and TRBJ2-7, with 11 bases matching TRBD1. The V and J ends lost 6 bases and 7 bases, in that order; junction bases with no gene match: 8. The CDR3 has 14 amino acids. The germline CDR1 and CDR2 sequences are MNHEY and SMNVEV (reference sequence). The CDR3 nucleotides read TGTGCCAGCAGCCGCCGGGACAGGGGGAATGAGCAGTACTTC. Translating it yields CASSRRDRGNEQYF.

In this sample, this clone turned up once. The CDR3 sequence is CASSLVGGGVAQHF. The CDR3 nucleotides are TGTGCCAGTAGTCTCGTTGGGGGCGGAGTGGCCCAGCATTTT. The chain employs TRBV19 and TRBJ1-5; possible D gene TRBD1, 6 bases. Trimming cost V 5 bases and J 11 bases, with 19 bases left between them. The CDR3 consists of 14 residues. Germline V CDR1 and CDR2: LNHDA, SQIVND (reference sequence).

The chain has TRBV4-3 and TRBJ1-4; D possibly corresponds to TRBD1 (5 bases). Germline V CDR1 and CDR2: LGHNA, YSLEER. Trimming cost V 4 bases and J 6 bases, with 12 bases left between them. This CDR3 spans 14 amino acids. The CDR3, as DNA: TGCGCCAGCAGCCGGGGCGGAGTAGATGAAAAACTGTTTTTT. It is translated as CASSRGGVDEKLFF.

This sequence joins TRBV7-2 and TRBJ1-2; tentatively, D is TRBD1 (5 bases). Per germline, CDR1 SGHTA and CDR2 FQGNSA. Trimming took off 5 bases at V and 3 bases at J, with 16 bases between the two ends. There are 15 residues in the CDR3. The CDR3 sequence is CASSPLGRGHYGYTF. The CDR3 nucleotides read TGTGCCAGCAGCCCTCTGGGGAGGGGTCACTATGGCTACACCTTC.

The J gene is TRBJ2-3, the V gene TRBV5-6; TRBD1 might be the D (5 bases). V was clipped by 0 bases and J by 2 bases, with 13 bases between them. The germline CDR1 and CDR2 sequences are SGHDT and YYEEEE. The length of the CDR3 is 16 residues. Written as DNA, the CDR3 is TGTGCCAGCAGCTTGGCGGTCCACAGGCTCACAGATACGCAGTATTTT. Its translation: CASSLAVHRLTDTQYF. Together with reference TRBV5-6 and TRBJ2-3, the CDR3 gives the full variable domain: DAGVTQSPTHLIKTRGQQVTLRCSPKSGHDTVSWYQQALGQGPQFIFQYYEEEERQRGNFPDRFSGHQFPNYSSELNVNALLLGDSALYLCASSLAVHRLTDTQYFGPGTRLTVL.

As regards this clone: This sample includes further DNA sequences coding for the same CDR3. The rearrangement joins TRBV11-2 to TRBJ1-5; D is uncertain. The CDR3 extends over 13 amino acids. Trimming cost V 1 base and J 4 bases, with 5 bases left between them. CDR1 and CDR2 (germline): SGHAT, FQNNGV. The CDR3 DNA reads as TGTGCCAGCAGCTTAGGAGTAAATCAGCCCCAGCATTTT. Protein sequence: CASSLGVNQPQHF. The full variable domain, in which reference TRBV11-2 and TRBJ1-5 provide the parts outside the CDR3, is EAGVAQSPRYKIIEKRQSVAFWCNPISGHATLYWYQQILGQGPKLLIQFQNNGVVDDSQLPKDRFSAERLKGVDSTLKIQPAKLEDSAVYLCASSLGVNQPQHFGDGTRLSIL.

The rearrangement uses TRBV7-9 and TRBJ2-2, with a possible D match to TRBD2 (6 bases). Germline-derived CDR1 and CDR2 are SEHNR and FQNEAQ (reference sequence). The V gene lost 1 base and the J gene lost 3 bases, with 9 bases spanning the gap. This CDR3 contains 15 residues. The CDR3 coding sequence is TGTGCCAGCAGCTTAGGAACGGGGGACACCGGGGAGCTGTTTTTT. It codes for CASSLGTGDTGELFF.

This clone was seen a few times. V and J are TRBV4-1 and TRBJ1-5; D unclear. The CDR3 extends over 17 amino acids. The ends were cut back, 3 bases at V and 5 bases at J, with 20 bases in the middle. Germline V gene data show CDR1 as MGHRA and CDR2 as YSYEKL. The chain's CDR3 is CASSQPALRDRDQPQHF. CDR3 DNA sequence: TGCGCCAGCAGCCAGCCAGCACTCCGGGATCGAGATCAGCCCCAGCATTTT.

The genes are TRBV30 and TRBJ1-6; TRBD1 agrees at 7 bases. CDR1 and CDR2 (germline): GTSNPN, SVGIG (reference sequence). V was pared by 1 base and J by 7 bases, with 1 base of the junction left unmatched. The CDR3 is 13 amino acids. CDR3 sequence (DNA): TGTGCCTGGAGTGGGACAGGAAATTCACCCCTCCACTTT. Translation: CAWSGTGNSPLHF. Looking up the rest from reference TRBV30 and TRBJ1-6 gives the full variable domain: SQTIHQWPATLVQPVGSPLSLECTVEGTSNPNLYWYRQAAGRGLQLLFYSVGIGQISSEVPQNLSASRPQDRQFILSSKKLLLSDSGFYLCAWSGTGNSPLHFGNGTRLTVT.

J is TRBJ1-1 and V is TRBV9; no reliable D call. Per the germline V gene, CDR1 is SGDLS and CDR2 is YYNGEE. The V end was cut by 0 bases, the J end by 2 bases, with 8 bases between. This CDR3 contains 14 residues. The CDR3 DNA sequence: TGTGCCAGCAGCGTAGGAGGGATTAACACTGAAGCTTTCTTT. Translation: CASSVGGINTEAFF.

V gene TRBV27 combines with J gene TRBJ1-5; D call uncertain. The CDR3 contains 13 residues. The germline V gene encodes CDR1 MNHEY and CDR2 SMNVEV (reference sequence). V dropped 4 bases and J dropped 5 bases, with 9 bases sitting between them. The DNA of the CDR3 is TGTGCCAGCAGTTACAATTCTCATCAGCCCCAGCATTTT. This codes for CASSYNSHQPQHF.

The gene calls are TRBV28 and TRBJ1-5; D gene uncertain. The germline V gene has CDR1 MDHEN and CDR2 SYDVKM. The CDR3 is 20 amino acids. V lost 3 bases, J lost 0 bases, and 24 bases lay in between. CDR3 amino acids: CASSFPTLSVGGYSNQPQHF. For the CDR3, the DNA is TGTGCCAGCAGTTTCCCAACTCTTTCGGTTGGAGGCTATAGCAATCAGCCCCAGCATTTT.